These T cell receptor beta chains were read from a single sample in a study of cytomegalovirus exposure and HLA in healthy donors. Produced via immunoSEQ multiplex PCR; TCRdb's table is partial and in-frame only. Among roughly 330,000 clones listed, around 90% were seen once. Sequencing used PBMCs. The receptors were sampled from a woman in her twenties or thirties in good health and CMV-seropositive. Each CDR3 is given with its conserved first and last residue. D genes are given only for firm matches. Not all rows give a size; the values are once, few, many and, for expanded clones, a class.

v_call	j_call	d_call	clone_size	cdr3_nt	cdr3_aa
TRBV7-2	TRBJ2-7	.	.	TGTGCCAGCAGCTTAGCGCTGGGGTCTACCTACGAGCAGTACTTC	CASSLALGSTYEQYF
TRBV7-6	TRBJ2-3	TRBD2	once	TGTGCCAGCAGCTTAGAGACTAGCGGTACCACGCAGTATTTT	CASSLETSGTTQYF
TRBV7-3	TRBJ2-1	TRBD2	.	TGTGCCAGCAGCTTAGCGGGGGCCTACAATGAGCAGTTCTTC	CASSLAGAYNEQFF
TRBV5-8	TRBJ2-1	TRBD2	.	TGTGCCAGCAGCTTGGCCGGACTAGCGGGGGGAACCGGGTACAATGAGCAGTTCTTC	CASSLAGLAGGTGYNEQFF
TRBV7-8	TRBJ1-2	.	.	TGTGCCAGCAGCTTAGTGGGGGGCGCTGATGGCTACACCTTC	CASSLVGGADGYTF
TRBV6-5	TRBJ1-2	TRBD1	.	TGTGCCAGCAGCCCCGGGACAGCCCTTTATGGCTACACCTTC	CASSPGTALYGYTF
TRBV7-9	TRBJ1-5	.	.	TGTGCCAGCAGCTTATTTGAGAGCAATCAGCCCCAGCATTTT	CASSLFESNQPQHF
TRBV2	TRBJ1-2	TRBD1	few	TGTGCCAGCAGTGGATGGACAGGGGACGGCTACACCTTC	CASSGWTGDGYTF
TRBV9	TRBJ2-2	.	.	TGTGCCAGCAGCGGGCCTCGCGGAGCGAACACCGGGGAGCTGTTTTTT	CASSGPRGANTGELFF
TRBV5-4	TRBJ1-5	.	.	TGTGCCAGCAGCGAGGGGGGACGGCATAGCAATCAGCCCCAGCATTTT	CASSEGGRHSNQPQHF
TRBV6-5	TRBJ2-2	.	.	TGTGCCAGCAGTTACGCAGAGCCGAGAACCGGGGAGCTGTTTTTT	CASSYAEPRTGELFF
TRBV7-2	TRBJ2-5	.	.	TGTGCCAGCAGCTCTCCCGGCGGGATGGTACTAGCAATACAGACCCAGTACTTC	CASSSPGGMVLAIQTQYF
TRBV7-9	TRBJ2-5	.	few	TGTGCCAGCAGCTTAATTAGTGAGACCCAGTACTTC	CASSLISETQYF
TRBV28	TRBJ2-1	TRBD2	.	TGTGCCAGCAGTATACACCCTAGCGGGAGGGGGTACAATGAGCAGTTCTTC	CASSIHPSGRGYNEQFF
TRBV4-3	TRBJ2-1	.	.	TGCGCCAGCAGCCAAGAGGGGCGGGCTTACAATGAGCAGTTCTTC	CASSQEGRAYNEQFF
TRBV20-1	TRBJ2-2	.	few	TGCAGGTTACGGCACGGGGAGCTGTTTTTT	CRLRHGELFF
TRBV10-3	TRBJ2-1	TRBD2	.	TGTGCCATCAGTGAGAGGCTAGCGGGGGGTGGAAGCAATGAGCAGTTCTTC	CAISERLAGGGSNEQFF
TRBV28	TRBJ2-7	TRBD1	.	TGTGCCAGCAGTTTTATTGGACAGGGGCACCCCTACGAGCAGTACTTC	CASSFIGQGHPYEQYF
TRBV5-1	TRBJ1-6	.	.	TGCGCCAGCAGCTTGGCCCCCCCGGCAGGGTTTGATTCACCCCTCCACTTT	CASSLAPPAGFDSPLHF
TRBV2	TRBJ1-1	TRBD1	.	TGTGCCAGCGGGACAGGGGGCGCTAGGAAGACTGAAGCTTTCTTT	CASGTGGARKTEAFF
TRBV11-2	TRBJ2-7	.	.	TGTGCCAGCACCGGAGTGCATGACGAGCAGTACTTC	CASTGVHDEQYF
TRBV7-2	TRBJ2-7	.	.	TGTGCCAGCAGCTCGGGGGTAGGGGGGAACTACGAGCAGTACTTC	CASSSGVGGNYEQYF
TRBV28	TRBJ1-2	TRBD1	once	TGTGCCAGCAGTTTATCCGGGACAGGCTATGGCTACACCTTC	CASSLSGTGYGYTF
TRBV6-5	TRBJ1-2	.	.	TGTGCCAGCAGTCCCAACCCCATCGGTGGCTACACCTTC	CASSPNPIGGYTF
TRBV4-3	TRBJ2-7	TRBD2	.	TGCGCCAGCAGCTCAGGACTAGCGGGAGGGGAGCAGTACTTC	CASSSGLAGGEQYF
TRBV4-1	TRBJ2-3	.	.	TGCGCCAGCAGCCAACCTATAGATACGCAGTATTTT	CASSQPIDTQYF
TRBV7-9	TRBJ2-7	.	.	TGTGCCAGCAGCCAATGGGGGGACAGCCCCTACGAGCAGTACTTC	CASSQWGDSPYEQYF
TRBV9	TRBJ1-2	.	.	TGTGCCAGCAGCAAGACGGCCTATGGCTACACCTTC	CASSKTAYGYTF
TRBV7-2	TRBJ1-2	.	.	TGTGCCAGCAGCTTGTTCGGGGGGACTCTTTATGGCTACACCTTC	CASSLFGGTLYGYTF
TRBV6-1	TRBJ1-5	.	.	TGTGCCAGCAGTGGAGACCCACCGACAGTTTATAGCAATCAGCCCCAGCATTTT	CASSGDPPTVYSNQPQHF
TRBV27	TRBJ2-1	.	.	TGTGCCAGCAGGGTGCTTGCGGAAGGCAATGAGCAGTTCTTC	CASRVLAEGNEQFF
TRBV7-2	TRBJ2-1	.	.	TGTGCCAGCAGCTTAGACGGGAGCCTCTCCTACAATGAGCAGTTCTTC	CASSLDGSLSYNEQFF
TRBV5-3	TRBJ1-5	.	.	TGTGCCAGAAGCTTCCGGGACACCGATCAGCCCCAGCATTTT	CARSFRDTDQPQHF
TRBV11-2	TRBJ2-5	.	.	TGTGCCAGCAGCGGGGGACAACCGAAGGAGACCCAGTACTTC	CASSGGQPKETQYF
TRBV4-3	TRBJ2-3	TRBD2	.	TGCGCCAGCAGCCAAGATCTTGGAGCGGGAGGCCCTGGAGATACGCAGTATTTT	CASSQDLGAGGPGDTQYF
TRBV5-1	TRBJ1-1	.	.	TGCGCCAGCAGCTTGAACTCAGGGGCGAACACTGAAGCTTTCTTT	CASSLNSGANTEAFF
TRBV7-9	TRBJ1-1	.	.	TGTGCCAGCACCAAGGAGGGGGAGTGGGAAGCTTTCTTT	CASTKEGEWEAFF
TRBV5-6	TRBJ2-7	.	.	TGTGCCAGCAGCCTTGCCATAGATCCCGAGCAGTACTTC	CASSLAIDPEQYF
TRBV28	TRBJ1-2	.	.	TGTGCCAGCAGAGAACAGGGTTTTATTTATGGCTACACCTTC	CASREQGFIYGYTF
TRBV28	TRBJ2-7	.	.	TGTGCCAGCATCGGTGGTAGCCTAAGCTCCTACGAGCAGTACTTC	CASIGGSLSSYEQYF
TRBV28	TRBJ2-1	TRBD2	.	TGTGCCAGCCATGAGCGGGGGGGTTACAATGAGCAGTTCTTC	CASHERGGYNEQFF
TRBV28	TRBJ2-6	.	.	TGTGCCAGCAGGTCTCGGGGGGCCAACGTCCTGACTTTC	CASRSRGANVLTF